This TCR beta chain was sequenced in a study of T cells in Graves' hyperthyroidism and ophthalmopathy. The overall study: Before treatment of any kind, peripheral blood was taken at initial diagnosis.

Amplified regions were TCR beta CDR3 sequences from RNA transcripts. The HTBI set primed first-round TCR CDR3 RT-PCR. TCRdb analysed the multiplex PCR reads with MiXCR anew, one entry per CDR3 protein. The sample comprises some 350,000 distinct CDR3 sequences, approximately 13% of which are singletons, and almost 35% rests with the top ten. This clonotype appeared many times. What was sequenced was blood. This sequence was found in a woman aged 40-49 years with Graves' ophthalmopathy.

In DNA form, the CDR3 reads TGTGCCAGCAGTCGGGTTCGATACGAGCAGTACTTC. Its protein is CASSRVRYEQYF. V is TRBV12-3 or TRBV12-4 and J is TRBJ2-7, with D uncertain. This CDR3 is 12 amino acids long. V was pared by 5 bases and J by 4 bases, with 9 bases between.